The present entry profiles one TCR beta chain with its context. Grouping used clinical history reported by participants in a survey and questionnaire. The CDR3 has 14 amino acids. From germline, CDR1 is LNHDA and CDR2 SQIVND (reference sequence). V lost 4 bases and J lost 1; bases outside the gene matches: 2. Here immunoSEQ multiplex PCR was the method, and the copy in TCRdb shows in-frame clones only, minus some. Of some 270,000 clones listed, around nine tenths were seen once; the top ten hold 1.9%. The data are from a study of blood T cell repertoires in COVID-19. Across the study: T cells, B-cell-depleted T cells, or PBMCs supplied cDNA or gDNA.

The sequenced sample was PBMCs or T cells enriched from blood (not recorded which). This chain uses TRBV19 with TRBJ1-2; 8 bases are a match to TRBD1. The receptor comes from a woman aged 60-75 years who had recovered from COVID-19. DNA of the CDR3: TGTGCCAGTAGTAATACAGGGGGTAACTATGGCTACACCTTC. It translates to CASSNTGGNYGYTF.